This TCR beta chain was documented in a study of blood T cells in healthy people across ages. This CDR3 is 14 amino acids long. Every sample had a minimum of 6.5 million PBMCs isolated. Alongside a J-beta primer mix, a sample-barcoded 5' primer served in a second PCR lasting roughly 7 to 11 cycles. Each CDR3 protein is one row after TCRdb ran MiXCR on the 5' RACE reads. Here the sample spans some 760,000 distinct CDR3 sequences, 20% to 25% being singletons. Note on this clonotype: One end of the junction does not line up with germline, which may come from a read error.

Separately, the same data were catalogued under a study of T cells of mothers and their children. This second study notes: Per mother, over 8 million TCR beta CDR3 reads were obtained; per child, approximately 3 million. Related and unrelated pairs show similar thymic shaping of TCR recombination output. With unrelated pairs as the comparison, related mother-child pairs had a slightly higher overlap that was not significant.

The chain joins TRBV12-3 or TRBV12-4 to TRBJ2-1, with D maybe TRBD2 (5 bases). Sequenced: blood. The receptor was isolated from a boy aged 10-17 years in good health. The CDR3 is CASNLALTPPEQFF. CDR3 DNA sequence: TGTGCCAGCAATTTAGCGTTAACTCCACCCGAGCAGTTCTTC.